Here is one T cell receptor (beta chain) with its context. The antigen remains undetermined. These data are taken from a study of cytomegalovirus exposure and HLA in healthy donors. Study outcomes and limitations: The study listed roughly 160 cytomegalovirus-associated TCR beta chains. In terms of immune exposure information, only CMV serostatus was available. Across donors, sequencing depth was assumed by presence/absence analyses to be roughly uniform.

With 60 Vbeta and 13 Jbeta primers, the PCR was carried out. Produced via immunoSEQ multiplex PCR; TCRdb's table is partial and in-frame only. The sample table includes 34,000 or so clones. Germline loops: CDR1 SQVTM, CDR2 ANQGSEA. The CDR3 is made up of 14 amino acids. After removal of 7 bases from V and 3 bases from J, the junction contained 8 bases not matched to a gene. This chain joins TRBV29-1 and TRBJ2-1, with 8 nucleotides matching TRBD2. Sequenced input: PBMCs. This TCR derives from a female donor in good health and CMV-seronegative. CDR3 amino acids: CSAATGGDYNEQFF. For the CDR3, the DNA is TGCAGCGCCGCGACGGGGGGGGACTACAATGAGCAGTTCTTC.